This TCR beta chain was found in a study of T cell responses to AZD1222 COVID-19 vaccine. Only in-frame clones appear in the TCRdb table, and some are missing; sequencing was by immunoSEQ multiplex PCR. The repertoire holds 150,000 to 160,000 clones, with about 89% as singletons. This clone was observed a few times. Antigen: not known. This CDR3 contains 13 residues. Germline V lookup: CDR1 MNHEY, CDR2 SVGAGI. V shed 4 bases and J 3 bases; nucleotides not matched to a gene: 1. Analysis merged second doses at about 4 or about 12 weeks. Study-level results: Unmutated variant regions are reportedly targeted by nearly half of spike-specific TCRs. Clonal diversity was possibly underestimated; the donors were predominantly white British and more often female. At 160-218 and 743-854, vaccine-associated CD4 TCRs were dominant, and they spanned spike.

The source is an adult who received the AZD1222 COVID-19 vaccine. This chain joins TRBV6-5 and TRBJ2-7; 9 bases are shared with TRBD1. Material: peripheral blood, obtained 28 days after the second AZD1222 dose. The CDR3 DNA sequence: TGTGCCAGCAGTTTGGGACAGGGCTACGAGCAGTACTTC. Amino acid sequence: CASSLGQGYEQYF.